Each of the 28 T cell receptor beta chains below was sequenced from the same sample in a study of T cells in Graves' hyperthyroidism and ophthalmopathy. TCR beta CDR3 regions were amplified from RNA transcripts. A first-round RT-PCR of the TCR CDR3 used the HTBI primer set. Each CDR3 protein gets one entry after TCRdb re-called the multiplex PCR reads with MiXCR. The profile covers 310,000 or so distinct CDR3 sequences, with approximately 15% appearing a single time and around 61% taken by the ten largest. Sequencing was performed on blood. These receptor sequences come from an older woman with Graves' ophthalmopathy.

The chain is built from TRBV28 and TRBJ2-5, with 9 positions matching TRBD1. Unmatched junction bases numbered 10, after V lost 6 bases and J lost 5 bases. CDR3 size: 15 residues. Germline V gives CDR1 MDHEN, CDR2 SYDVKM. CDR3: CASSRIGQGSETQYF. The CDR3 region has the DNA TGTGCCAGCAGCCGGATTGGACAGGGGTCCGAGACCCAGTACTTC.

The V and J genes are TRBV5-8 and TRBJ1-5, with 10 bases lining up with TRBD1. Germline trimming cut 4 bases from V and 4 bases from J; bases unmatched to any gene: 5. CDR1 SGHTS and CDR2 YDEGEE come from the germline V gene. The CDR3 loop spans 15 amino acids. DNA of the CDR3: TGTGCCAGCAGCCGGGGACAGGGGCGAAATCAGCCCCAGCATTTT. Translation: CASSRGQGRNQPQHF.

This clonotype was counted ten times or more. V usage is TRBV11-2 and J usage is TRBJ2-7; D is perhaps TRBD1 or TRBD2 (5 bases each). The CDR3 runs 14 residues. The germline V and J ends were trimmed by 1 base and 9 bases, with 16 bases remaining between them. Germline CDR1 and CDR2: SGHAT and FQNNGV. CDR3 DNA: TGTGCCAGCAGCTTAGTGGGGGAGCCCGTCAGGCAGTACTTC. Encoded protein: CASSLVGEPVRQYF.

The CDR3 region is CASSRRWNTEAFF. The CDR3 DNA follows: TGTGCCAGTAGTCGCAGGTGGAACACTGAAGCTTTCTTT. The genes are TRBV19 and TRBJ1-1, with unresolved D. Trimming took 5 bases from V and 1 from J, leaving 8 bases between them. The germline V gene encodes CDR1 LNHDA and CDR2 SQIVND (reference sequence). This CDR3 is built from 13 residues.

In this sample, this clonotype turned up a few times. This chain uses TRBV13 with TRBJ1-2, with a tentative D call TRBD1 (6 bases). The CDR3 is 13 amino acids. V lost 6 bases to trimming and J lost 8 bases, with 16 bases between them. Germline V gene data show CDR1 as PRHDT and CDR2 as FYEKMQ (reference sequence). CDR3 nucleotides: TGTGCCAGCAGTCAACAGGGAGGACCCGGCTACACCTTC. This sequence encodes CASSQQGGPGYTF.

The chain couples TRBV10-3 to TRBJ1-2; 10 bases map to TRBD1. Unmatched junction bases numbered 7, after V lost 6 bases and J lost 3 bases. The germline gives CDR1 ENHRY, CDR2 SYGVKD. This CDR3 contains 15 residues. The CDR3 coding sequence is TGTGCCATCAGCCCGGACAGGGGGGTTGACTATGGCTACACCTTC. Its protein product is CAISPDRGVDYGYTF.

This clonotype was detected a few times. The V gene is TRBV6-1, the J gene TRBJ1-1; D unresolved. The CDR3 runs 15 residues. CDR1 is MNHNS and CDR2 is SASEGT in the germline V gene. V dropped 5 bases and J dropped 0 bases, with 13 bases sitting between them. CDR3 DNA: TGTGCCAGCAGTTCGGAGGTGGATATGAACACTGAAGCTTTCTTT. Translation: CASSSEVDMNTEAFF.

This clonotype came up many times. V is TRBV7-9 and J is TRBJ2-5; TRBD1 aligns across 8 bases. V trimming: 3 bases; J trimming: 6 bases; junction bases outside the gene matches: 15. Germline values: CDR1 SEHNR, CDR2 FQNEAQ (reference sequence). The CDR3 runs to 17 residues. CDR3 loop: CASSLSWDRSHEKTQYF. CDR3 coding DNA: TGTGCCAGCAGCTTGTCGTGGGACAGGAGCCACGAAAAGACCCAGTACTTC.

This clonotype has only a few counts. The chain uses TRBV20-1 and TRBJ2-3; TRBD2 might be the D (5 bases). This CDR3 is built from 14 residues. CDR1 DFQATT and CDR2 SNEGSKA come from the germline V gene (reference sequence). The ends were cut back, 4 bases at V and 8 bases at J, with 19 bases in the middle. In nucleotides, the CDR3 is TGCAGTGCTATTGTATTTGGACTCGTCAGTACGCAGTATTTT. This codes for CSAIVFGLVSTQYF.

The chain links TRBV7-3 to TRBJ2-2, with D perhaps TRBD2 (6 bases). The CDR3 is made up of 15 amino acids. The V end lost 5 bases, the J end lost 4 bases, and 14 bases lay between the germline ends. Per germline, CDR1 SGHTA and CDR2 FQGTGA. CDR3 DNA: TGTGCCAGCAGCCCCCGGGAGTCGTCCACCGGGGAGCTGTTTTTT. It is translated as CASSPRESSTGELFF.

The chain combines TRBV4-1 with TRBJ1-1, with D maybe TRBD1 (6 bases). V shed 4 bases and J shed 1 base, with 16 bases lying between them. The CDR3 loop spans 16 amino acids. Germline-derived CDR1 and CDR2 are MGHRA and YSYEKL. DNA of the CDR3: TGCGCCAGCAGCCGAAGGGAACGAGGGGGGAACACTGAAGCTTTCTTT. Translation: CASSRRERGGNTEAFF.

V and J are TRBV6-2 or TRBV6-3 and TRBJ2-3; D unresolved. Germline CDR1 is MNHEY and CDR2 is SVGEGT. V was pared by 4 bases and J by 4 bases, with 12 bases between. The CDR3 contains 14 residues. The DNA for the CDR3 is TGTGCCAGCAGTTTCGCACTATTCGCAGATACGCAGTATTTT. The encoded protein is CASSFALFADTQYF.

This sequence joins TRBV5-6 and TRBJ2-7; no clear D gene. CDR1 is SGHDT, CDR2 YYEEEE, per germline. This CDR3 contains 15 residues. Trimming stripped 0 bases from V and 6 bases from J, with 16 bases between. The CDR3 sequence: CASSLGRHGPREQYF. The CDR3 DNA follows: TGTGCCAGCAGCTTGGGTAGACATGGCCCGCGCGAGCAGTACTTC.

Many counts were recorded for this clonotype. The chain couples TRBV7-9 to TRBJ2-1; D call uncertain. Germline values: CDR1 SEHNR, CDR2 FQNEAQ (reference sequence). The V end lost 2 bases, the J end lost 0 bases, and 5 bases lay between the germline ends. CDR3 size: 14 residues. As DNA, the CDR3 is TGTGCCAGCAGCTTAACGAGCTCCTACAATGAGCAGTTCTTC. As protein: CASSLTSSYNEQFF.

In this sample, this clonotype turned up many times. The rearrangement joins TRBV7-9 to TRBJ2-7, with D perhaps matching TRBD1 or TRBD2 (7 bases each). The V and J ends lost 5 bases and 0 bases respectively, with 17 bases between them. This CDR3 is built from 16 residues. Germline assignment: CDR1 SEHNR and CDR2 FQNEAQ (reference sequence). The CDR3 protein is CASSKRQGLNSYEQYF. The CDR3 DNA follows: TGTGCCAGCAGCAAGCGACAGGGACTAAACTCCTACGAGCAGTACTTC.

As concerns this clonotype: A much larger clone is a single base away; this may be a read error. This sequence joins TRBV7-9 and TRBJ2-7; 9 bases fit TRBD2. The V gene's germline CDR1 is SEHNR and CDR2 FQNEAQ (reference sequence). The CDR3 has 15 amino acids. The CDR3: CVSSWAGGGSYEQYF. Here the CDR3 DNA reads TGTGTCAGCAGCTGGGCGGGAGGGGGCTCCTACGAGCAGTACTTC.

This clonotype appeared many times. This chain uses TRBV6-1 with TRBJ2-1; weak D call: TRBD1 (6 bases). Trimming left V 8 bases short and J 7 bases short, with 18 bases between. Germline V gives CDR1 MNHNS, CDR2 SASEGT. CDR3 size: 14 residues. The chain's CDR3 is CASVPTGTMNEQFF. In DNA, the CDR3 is TGTGCCAGCGTACCGACGGGGACAATGAATGAGCAGTTCTTC.

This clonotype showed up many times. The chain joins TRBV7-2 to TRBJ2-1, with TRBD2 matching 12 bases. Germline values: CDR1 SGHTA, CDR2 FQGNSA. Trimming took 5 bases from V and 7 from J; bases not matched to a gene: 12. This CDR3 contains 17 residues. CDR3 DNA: TGTGCCAGCAGCATACCTGAAGAGCTAGCGGGAGGGAATGAGCAGTTCTTC. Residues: CASSIPEELAGGNEQFF.

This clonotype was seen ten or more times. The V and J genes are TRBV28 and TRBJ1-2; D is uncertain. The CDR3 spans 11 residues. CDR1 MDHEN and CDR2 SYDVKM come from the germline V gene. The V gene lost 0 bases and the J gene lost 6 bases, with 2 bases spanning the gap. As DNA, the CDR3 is TGTGCCAGCAGTTTATGGGATGGCTACACCTTC. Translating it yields CASSLWDGYTF.

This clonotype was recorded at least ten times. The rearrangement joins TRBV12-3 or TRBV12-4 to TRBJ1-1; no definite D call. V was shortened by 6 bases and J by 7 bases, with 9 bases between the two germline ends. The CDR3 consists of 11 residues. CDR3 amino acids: CASRPDGEAFF. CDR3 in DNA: TGTGCCAGCAGGCCGGACGGTGAAGCTTTCTTT.

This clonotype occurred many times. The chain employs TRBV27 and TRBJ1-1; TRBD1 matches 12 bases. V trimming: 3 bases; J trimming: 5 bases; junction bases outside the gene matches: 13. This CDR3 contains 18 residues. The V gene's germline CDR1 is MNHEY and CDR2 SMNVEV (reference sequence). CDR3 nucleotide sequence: TGTGCCAGCAGTTTGAATCCGGGACAGGGGGCGCGAGGGACTGAAGCTTTCTTT. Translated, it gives CASSLNPGQGARGTEAFF.

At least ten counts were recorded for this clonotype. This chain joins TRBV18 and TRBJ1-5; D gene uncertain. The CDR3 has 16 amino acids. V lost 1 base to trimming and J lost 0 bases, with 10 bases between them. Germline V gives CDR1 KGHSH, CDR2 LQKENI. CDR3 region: CASSPQTLISNQPQHF. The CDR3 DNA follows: TGTGCCAGCTCACCACAGACCCTAATTAGCAATCAGCCCCAGCATTTT.

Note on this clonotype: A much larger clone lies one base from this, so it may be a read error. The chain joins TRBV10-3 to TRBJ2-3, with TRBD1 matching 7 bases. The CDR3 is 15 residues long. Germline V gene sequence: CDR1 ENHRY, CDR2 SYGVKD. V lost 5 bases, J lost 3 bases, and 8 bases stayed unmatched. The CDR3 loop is CAISYRGGFTDTQYF. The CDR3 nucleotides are TGTGCCATCAGTTACAGGGGTGGATTTACAGATACGCAGTATTTT.

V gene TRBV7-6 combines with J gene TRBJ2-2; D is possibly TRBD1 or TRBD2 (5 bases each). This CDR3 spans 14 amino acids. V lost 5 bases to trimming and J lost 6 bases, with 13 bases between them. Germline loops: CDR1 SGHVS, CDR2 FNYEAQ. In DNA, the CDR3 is TGTGCCAGCAGCCCGATCAGAGGGGCCGGGGAGCTGTTTTTT. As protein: CASSPIRGAGELFF.

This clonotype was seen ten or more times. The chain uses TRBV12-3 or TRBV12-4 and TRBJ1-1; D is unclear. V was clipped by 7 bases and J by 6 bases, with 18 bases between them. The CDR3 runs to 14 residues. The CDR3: CASNRRAGIAEAFF. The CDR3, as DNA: TGTGCCAGCAACAGACGAGCAGGAATCGCTGAAGCTTTCTTT.

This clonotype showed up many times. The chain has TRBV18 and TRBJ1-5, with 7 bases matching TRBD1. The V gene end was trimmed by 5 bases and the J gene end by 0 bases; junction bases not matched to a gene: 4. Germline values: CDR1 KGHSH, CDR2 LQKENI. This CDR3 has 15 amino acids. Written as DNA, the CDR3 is TGTGCCAGCTCAGTGGGACAGTCTAGCAATCAGCCCCAGCATTTT. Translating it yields CASSVGQSSNQPQHF.

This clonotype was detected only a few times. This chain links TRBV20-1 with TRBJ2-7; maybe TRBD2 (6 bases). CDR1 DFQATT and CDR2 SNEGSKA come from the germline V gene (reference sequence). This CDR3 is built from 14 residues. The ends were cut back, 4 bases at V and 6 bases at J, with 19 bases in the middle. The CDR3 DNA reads TGCAGTGCTAAAGGGGTTGACGGGAGAAGCGAGCAGTACTTC. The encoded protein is CSAKGVDGRSEQYF.

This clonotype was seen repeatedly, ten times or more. The CDR3 bases are TGTGCCAGCAGTTTTTTCGCAGGTTCCTACGAGCAGTACTTC. Translation gives CASSFFAGSYEQYF. This chain connects TRBV28 to TRBJ2-7; D remains unclear. CDR3 length: 14 amino acids. The V end was cut by 3 bases, the J end by 1 base, with 10 bases between. Germline lookup yields CDR1 MDHEN and CDR2 SYDVKM.